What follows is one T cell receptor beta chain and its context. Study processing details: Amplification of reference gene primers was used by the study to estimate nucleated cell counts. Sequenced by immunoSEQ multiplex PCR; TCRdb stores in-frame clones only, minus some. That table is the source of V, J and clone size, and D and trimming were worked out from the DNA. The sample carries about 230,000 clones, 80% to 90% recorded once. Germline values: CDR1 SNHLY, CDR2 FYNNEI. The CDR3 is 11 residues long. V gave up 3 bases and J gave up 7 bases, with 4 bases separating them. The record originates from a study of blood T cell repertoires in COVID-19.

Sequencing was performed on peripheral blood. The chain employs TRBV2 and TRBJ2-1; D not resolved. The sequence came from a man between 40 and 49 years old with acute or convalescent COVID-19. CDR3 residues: CASSDANEQFF. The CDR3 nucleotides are TGTGCCAGCAGTGACGCGAATGAGCAGTTCTTC.